A single sample gave rise to the 20 T cell receptor beta chains below, sequenced in a study of shared clonotypes between healthy human individuals. The repertoire was sequenced with immunoSEQ multiplex PCR; TCRdb's copy has only in-frame clones and lacks some. The data contain some 2.1 million clones, approximately 95% of them seen just once; the ten biggest clones take up 1.1%. CD45RO-negative cells were positively selected for CCR7, leaving out terminally differentiated effector memory CD45RA+ cells. Sequencing was done on a sample of naive CD8+ T cells sorted from blood. All receptors come from a young man in good health.

This chain connects TRBV11-2 to TRBJ2-7; D call uncertain. Looked up from germline, CDR1 is SGHAT and CDR2 is FQNNGV. V lost 0 bases and J 0 bases, leaving 6 bases between the germline ends. The CDR3 spans 14 residues. The CDR3 DNA reads TGTGCCAGCAGCTTAGAGGCGGTCTCCTACGAGCAGTACTTC. Its protein is CASSLEAVSYEQYF.

The rearrangement joins TRBV5-6 to TRBJ2-5; TRBD2 agrees at 10 bases. The CDR3 loop spans 16 amino acids. CDR1 and CDR2 from the germline V gene are SGHDT and YYEEEE. Losses at the gene ends were 0 bases for V and 4 bases for J; bases not matched to a gene: 6. CDR3 loop: CASSLGGSGGLETQYF. In DNA form, the CDR3 reads TGTGCCAGCAGCTTGGGAGGTAGCGGGGGGCTAGAGACCCAGTACTTC.

The chain joins TRBV19 to TRBJ2-1; D is ambiguous. Germline-derived CDR1 and CDR2 are LNHDA and SQIVND (reference sequence). V was clipped by 3 bases and J by 0 bases, with 6 bases between them. The CDR3 spans 14 residues. The CDR3 DNA reads TGTGCCAGTAGTATCTCGGTCTCCTACAATGAGCAGTTCTTC. The encoded protein is CASSISVSYNEQFF.

CDR3 in DNA: TGTGCCAGCAGCCGGTCCCTCCGGGACAGGCGAGAGGAGCAGTACTTC. This translates into CASSRSLRDRREEQYF. This chain joins TRBV7-9 and TRBJ2-7; 8 bases fit TRBD1. Trimming took 5 bases from V and 7 from J; bases not matched to a gene: 16. CDR1 is SEHNR, CDR2 FQNEAQ, per germline (reference sequence). The CDR3 covers 16 residues.

The V call is TRBV7-2, the J call TRBJ2-5; tentatively, D is TRBD1 (6 bases). In germline, CDR1 is SGHTA, CDR2 FQGNSA. The CDR3 covers 16 residues. V lost 5 bases and J 1 base, leaving 17 bases between the germline ends. The CDR3 nucleotides are TGTGCCAGCAGCAAAACAGGGACCCTTTTCCAAGAGACCCAGTACTTC. Its translation is CASSKTGTLFQETQYF.

The V and J genes are TRBV7-9 and TRBJ2-5; no firm D call. The CDR3 has 15 residues. The V end was cut by 9 bases, the J end by 2 bases, with 19 bases between. CDR1 SEHNR and CDR2 FQNEAQ come from the germline V gene (reference sequence). CDR3 in amino acids: CASKSVIGRQETQYF. CDR3 coding DNA: TGTGCCAGTAAATCCGTGATCGGGCGGCAAGAGACCCAGTACTTC.

The rearrangement joins TRBV4-3 to TRBJ1-4, with D uncertain. CDR1 LGHNA and CDR2 YSLEER come from the germline V gene. CDR3 size: 15 residues. The ends were cut back, 0 bases at V and 0 bases at J, with 5 bases in the middle. The CDR3 here is CASSQETPTNEKLFF. The CDR3 bases are TGCGCCAGCAGCCAAGAAACCCCAACTAATGAAAAACTGTTTTTT.

This sequence joins TRBV5-1 and TRBJ2-7; D could derive from TRBD1 or TRBD2 (5 bases each). CDR3 length: 15 amino acids. CDR1 and CDR2 from the germline V gene are SGHRS and YFSETQ. V gave up 2 bases and J gave up 0 bases, with 12 bases separating them. As DNA, the CDR3 is TGCGCCAGCAGCTTAGATGGGGGACCCTCCTACGAGCAGTACTTC. It encodes CASSLDGGPSYEQYF.

The chain has TRBV30 and TRBJ1-3; 8 nucleotides align to TRBD1. The CDR3 runs to 14 residues. CDR1 and CDR2 (germline): GTSNPN, SVGIG (reference sequence). Trimming took 1 base from V and 2 from J; bases not matched to a gene: 1. CDR3 amino acids: CAWSETGAGNTIYF. In DNA, the CDR3 is TGTGCCTGGAGTGAGACAGGGGCTGGAAACACCATATATTTT.

This clone was seen a single time. The chain uses TRBV4-1 and TRBJ1-1, with D tentatively TRBD1 (5 bases). V was clipped by 0 bases and J by 5 bases, with 13 bases between them. Germline values: CDR1 MGHRA, CDR2 YSYEKL. The CDR3 is made up of 15 amino acids. The chain's CDR3 is CASSQDSYWGTEAFF. The CDR3 DNA reads TGCGCCAGCAGCCAAGATTCCTATTGGGGGACTGAAGCTTTCTTT.

The rearrangement joins TRBV30 to TRBJ2-1; tentative D call: TRBD2 (5 bases). CDR3 length: 15 residues. CDR1 and CDR2 from the germline V gene are GTSNPN and SVGIG (reference sequence). Trimming removed 2 bases at V and 8 bases at J, with 19 bases between. CDR3 loop: CAWSRGGGTRDEQFF. DNA of the CDR3: TGTGCCTGGAGTAGAGGAGGAGGAACACGGGATGAGCAGTTCTTC. Filled out from reference TRBV30 and TRBJ2-1, the complete variable domain reads SQTIHQWPATLVQPVGSPLSLECTVEGTSNPNLYWYRQAAGRGLQLLFYSVGIGQISSEVPQNLSASRPQDRQFILSSKKLLLSDSGFYLCAWSRGGGTRDEQFFGPGTRLTVL.

The chain has TRBV5-1 and TRBJ1-3, with TRBD1 as a possible D gene (5 bases). V was pared by 0 bases and J by 4 bases, with 11 bases between. Per the germline V gene, CDR1 is SGHRS and CDR2 is YFSETQ. The CDR3 totals 15 residues. This CDR3 is CASSLEGLMGNTIYF. The CDR3, as DNA: TGCGCCAGCAGCTTGGAGGGACTCATGGGAAACACCATATATTTT. The variable domain in full, completed from reference TRBV5-1 and TRBJ1-3, reads KAGVTQTPRYLIKTRGQQVTLSCSPISGHRSVSWYQQTPGQGLQFLFEYFSETQRNKGNFPGRFSGRQFSNSRSEMNVSTLELGDSALYLCASSLEGLMGNTIYFGEGSWLTVV.

The count of this clone is one. In the same sample, other DNA sequences code for this CDR3. This chain uses TRBV4-1 with TRBJ1-5; D perhaps matches TRBD1 (5 bases). The germline gives CDR1 MGHRA, CDR2 YSYEKL. Trimming stripped 1 base from V and 2 bases from J, with 9 bases between. The CDR3 consists of 15 residues. CDR3 in DNA: TGCGCCAGCAGCCAAGTTTCACAGGGCAATCAGCCCCAGCATTTT. Protein sequence: CASSQVSQGNQPQHF.

This chain connects TRBV7-2 to TRBJ1-3, with 7 bases identical to TRBD1. V trimming: 5 bases; J trimming: 4 bases; junction bases outside the gene matches: 8. Germline V gene lookup returns CDR1 SGHTA and CDR2 FQGNSA. The CDR3 is 15 residues long. Here the CDR3 reads CASSPDRAWGNTIYF. CDR3 nucleotides: TGTGCCAGCAGCCCCGACAGGGCCTGGGGAAACACCATATATTTT.

This clone appeared once. This chain links TRBV10-2 with TRBJ2-1, with TRBD2 identical over 7 bases. Germline V gives CDR1 WSHSY, CDR2 SAAADI. Germline trimming cut 8 bases from V and 2 bases from J; bases unmatched to any gene: 9. CDR3 length: 15 residues. CDR3 nucleotide sequence: TGCGCCAGCTTTCCCGGGGGGTCTCCCTACAATGAGCAGTTCTTC. It encodes CASFPGGSPYNEQFF.

The chain employs TRBV2 and TRBJ2-1; D possibly corresponds to TRBD2 (6 bases). Germline CDR1 is SNHLY and CDR2 is FYNNEI. The CDR3 is 16 residues long. V shed 2 bases and J shed 8 bases, with 19 bases lying between them. The CDR3 protein is CASSENEEGVMDEQFF. DNA of the CDR3: TGTGCCAGCAGTGAAAATGAGGAGGGAGTTATGGATGAGCAGTTCTTC. Drawing the rest from reference TRBV2 and TRBJ2-1, the complete variable domain is EPEVTQTPSHQVTQMGQEVILRCVPISNHLYFYWYRQILGQKVEFLVSFYNNEISEKSEIFDDQFSVERPDGSNFTLKIRSTKLEDSAMYFCASSENEEGVMDEQFFGPGTRLTVL.

V gene TRBV13 combines with J gene TRBJ2-3; perhaps TRBD2 as D (7 bases). The CDR3 has 15 amino acids. Per germline, CDR1 PRHDT and CDR2 FYEKMQ (reference sequence). Between the trimmed V and J ends, which lost 5 bases and 2 bases, there was a span of 14 bases. The CDR3: CASSPRGGYTDTQYF. The CDR3 DNA sequence: TGTGCCAGCAGCCCGAGGGGGGGCTACACAGATACGCAGTATTTT.

The chain is built from TRBV7-6 and TRBJ1-2, with D perhaps matching TRBD1 (5 bases). Trimming pared 0 bases from V and 6 bases from J, leaving 11 bases between. Germline V gene data show CDR1 as SGHVS and CDR2 as FNYEAQ. CDR3 length: 14 amino acids. The CDR3 protein is CASSLARDANGYTF. Written as DNA, the CDR3 is TGTGCCAGCAGCTTAGCCAGGGATGCCAATGGCTACACCTTC.

This sequence joins TRBV9 and TRBJ2-5; 10 bases match TRBD1. This CDR3 region has 14 residues. J was trimmed by 2 bases and V by 3 bases; bases with no gene match: 1. Germline-derived CDR1 and CDR2 are SGDLS and YYNGEE. The CDR3 loop is CASSEGQGQETQYF. DNA of the CDR3: TGTGCCAGCAGCGAGGGACAGGGGCAAGAGACCCAGTACTTC.

CDR3 amino acids: CASSSLGAVGTEAFF. The CDR3 nucleotides are TGTGCCAGCAGCTCCCTCGGTGCGGTTGGGACTGAAGCTTTCTTT. This sequence joins TRBV7-8 and TRBJ1-1; D is ambiguous. CDR3 length: 15 amino acids. The V end was cut by 4 bases, the J end by 5 bases, with 17 bases between. In germline, CDR1 is SGHVS, CDR2 FQNEAQ.